This T cell receptor beta chain was identified during a study of preoperative IRX-2 immunotherapy in early breast cancer. Using immunoSEQ multiplex PCR, the repertoire was profiled, and TCRdb retains in-frame clones only, with some absent. The sample shows around 60,000 clones, 94% of them seen only once. Treatment here: preoperative locoregional IRX-2 cytokine immunotherapy. Samples came from a phase Ib trial of preoperative locoregional IRX-2 cytokine immunotherapy. Germline V CDR1 and CDR2: SGHVS, FNYEAQ. The CDR3 contains 14 residues. V lost 5 bases and J lost 5, with 16 bases in between. This clone appeared once.

The specimen was collected from a patient treated with IRX-2 immunotherapy. The clonotype was recovered from a human donor with breast cancer. This chain joins TRBV7-6 and TRBJ2-7; D possibly corresponds to TRBD1 (6 bases). The CDR3 region is CASSRQDLQDEQYF. The CDR3 region has the DNA TGTGCCAGCAGCCGACAGGATCTTCAGGACGAGCAGTACTTC.